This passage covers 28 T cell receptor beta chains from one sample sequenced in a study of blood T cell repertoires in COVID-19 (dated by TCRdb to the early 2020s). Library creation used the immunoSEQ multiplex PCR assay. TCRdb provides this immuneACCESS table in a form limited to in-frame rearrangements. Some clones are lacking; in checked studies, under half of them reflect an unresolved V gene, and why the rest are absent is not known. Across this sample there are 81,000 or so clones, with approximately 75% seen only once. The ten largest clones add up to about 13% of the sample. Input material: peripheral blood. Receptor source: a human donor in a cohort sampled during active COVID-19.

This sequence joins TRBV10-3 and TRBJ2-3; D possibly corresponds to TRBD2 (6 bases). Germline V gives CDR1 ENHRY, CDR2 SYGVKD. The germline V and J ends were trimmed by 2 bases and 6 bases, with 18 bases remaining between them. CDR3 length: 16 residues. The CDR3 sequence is CAISEATRGLEDTQYF. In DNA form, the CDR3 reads TGTGCCATCAGTGAGGCGACGAGGGGACTTGAGGATACGCAGTATTTT.

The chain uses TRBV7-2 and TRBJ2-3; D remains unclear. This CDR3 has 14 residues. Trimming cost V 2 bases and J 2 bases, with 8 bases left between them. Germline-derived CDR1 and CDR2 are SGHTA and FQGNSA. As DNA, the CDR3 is TGTGCCAGCAGCTTATCATCAGTCACAGATACGCAGTATTTT. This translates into CASSLSSVTDTQYF.

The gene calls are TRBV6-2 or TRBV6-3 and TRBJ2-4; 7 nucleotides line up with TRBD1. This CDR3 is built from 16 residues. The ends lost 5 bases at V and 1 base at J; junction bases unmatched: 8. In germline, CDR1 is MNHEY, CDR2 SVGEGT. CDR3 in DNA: TGTGCCAGCAGTAACAGACAGGGACGGGCCAAAAACATTCAGTACTTC. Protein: CASSNRQGRAKNIQYF.

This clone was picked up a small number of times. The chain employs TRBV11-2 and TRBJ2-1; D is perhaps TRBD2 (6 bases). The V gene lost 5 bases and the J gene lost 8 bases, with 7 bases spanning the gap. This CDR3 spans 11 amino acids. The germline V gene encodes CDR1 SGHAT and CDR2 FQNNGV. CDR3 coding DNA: TGTGCCAGCAGCCCTAGCGATGAGCAGTTCTTC. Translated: CASSPSDEQFF.

CDR3 amino acids: CATSRAGQGGREQYF. The CDR3, as DNA: TGTGCCACCAGCCGAGCAGGACAGGGGGGACGCGAGCAGTACTTC. The chain couples TRBV15 to TRBJ2-7; 10 bases are a match to TRBD1. Losses at the gene ends were 5 bases for V and 6 bases for J; bases not matched to a gene: 10. Germline CDR1 LNHNV, CDR2 YYDKDF (reference sequence). This CDR3 has 15 residues.

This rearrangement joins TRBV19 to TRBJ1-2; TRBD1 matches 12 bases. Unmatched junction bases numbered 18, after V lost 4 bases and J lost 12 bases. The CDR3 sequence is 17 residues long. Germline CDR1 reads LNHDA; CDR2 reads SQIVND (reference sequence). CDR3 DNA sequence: TGTGCCAGTAGTACCGGGACAGGGGGCGCCTTGATCAGATACCACACCTTC. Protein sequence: CASSTGTGGALIRYHTF.

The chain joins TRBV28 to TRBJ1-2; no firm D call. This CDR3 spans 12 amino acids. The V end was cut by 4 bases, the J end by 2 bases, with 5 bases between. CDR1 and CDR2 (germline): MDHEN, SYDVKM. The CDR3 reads CASSSVNYGYTF. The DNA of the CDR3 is TGTGCCAGCAGTTCAGTAAACTATGGCTACACCTTC.

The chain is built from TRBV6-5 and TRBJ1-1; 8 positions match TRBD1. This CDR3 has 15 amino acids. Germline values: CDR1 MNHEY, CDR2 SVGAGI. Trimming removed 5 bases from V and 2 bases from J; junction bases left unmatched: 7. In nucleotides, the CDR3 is TGTGCCAGCAGTCCCTGGACAGGGATTAACACTGAAGCTTTCTTT. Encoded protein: CASSPWTGINTEAFF.

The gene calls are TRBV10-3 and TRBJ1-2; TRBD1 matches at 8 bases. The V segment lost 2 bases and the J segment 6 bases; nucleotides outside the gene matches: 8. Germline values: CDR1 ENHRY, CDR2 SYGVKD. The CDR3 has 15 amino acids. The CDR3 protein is CAISEAPGGSDGYTF. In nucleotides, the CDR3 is TGTGCCATCAGTGAGGCCCCAGGGGGCTCCGATGGCTACACCTTC.

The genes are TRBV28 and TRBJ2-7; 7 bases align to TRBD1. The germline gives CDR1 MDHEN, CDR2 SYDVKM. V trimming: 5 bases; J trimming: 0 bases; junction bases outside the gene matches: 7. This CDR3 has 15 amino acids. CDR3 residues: CASSPPTGLSYEQYF. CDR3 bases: TGTGCCAGCAGTCCACCGACAGGGCTCTCCTACGAGCAGTACTTC. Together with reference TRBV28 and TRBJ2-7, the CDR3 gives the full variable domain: DVKVTQSSRYLVKRTGEKVFLECVQDMDHENMFWYRQDPGLGLRLIYFSYDVKMKEKGDIPEGYSVSREKKERFSLILESASTNQTSMYLCASSPPTGLSYEQYFGPGTRLTVT.

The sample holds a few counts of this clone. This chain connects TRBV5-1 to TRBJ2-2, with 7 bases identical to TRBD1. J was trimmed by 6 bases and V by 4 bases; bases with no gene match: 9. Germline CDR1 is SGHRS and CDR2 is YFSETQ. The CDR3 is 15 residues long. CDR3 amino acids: CASSPRTGGPGELFF. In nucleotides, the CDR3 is TGCGCCAGCAGCCCCAGGACAGGTGGTCCCGGGGAGCTGTTTTTT.

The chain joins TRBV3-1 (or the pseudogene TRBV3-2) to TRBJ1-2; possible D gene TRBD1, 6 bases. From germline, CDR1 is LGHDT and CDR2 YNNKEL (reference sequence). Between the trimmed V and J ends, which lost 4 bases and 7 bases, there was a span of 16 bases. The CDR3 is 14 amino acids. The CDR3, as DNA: TGTGCCAGCAGCCCCGTCGACAGGACTGGTGGCTACACCTTC. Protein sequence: CASSPVDRTGGYTF.

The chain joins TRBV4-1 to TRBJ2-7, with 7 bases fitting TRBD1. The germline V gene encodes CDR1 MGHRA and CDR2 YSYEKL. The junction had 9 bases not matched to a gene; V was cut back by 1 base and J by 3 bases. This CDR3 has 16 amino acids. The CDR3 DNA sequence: TGCGCCAGCAGCCAAGTACCCGGACAGGCTAACTACGAGCAGTACTTC. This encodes CASSQVPGQANYEQYF.

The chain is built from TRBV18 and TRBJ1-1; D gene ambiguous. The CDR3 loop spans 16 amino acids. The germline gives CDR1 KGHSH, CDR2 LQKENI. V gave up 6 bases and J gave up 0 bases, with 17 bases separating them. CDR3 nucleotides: TGTGCCAGCTCCCCAATAACAGAAGTAATGAACACTGAAGCTTTCTTT. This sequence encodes CASSPITEVMNTEAFF.

The CDR3 sequence: CASSVGRGGLYGYTF. In DNA form, the CDR3 reads TGTGCCAGCAGCGTAGGTCGTGGGGGACTCTATGGCTACACCTTC. The chain combines TRBV9 with TRBJ1-2, with D possibly TRBD1 on 5 matching bases. This CDR3 has 15 residues. Germline V gives CDR1 SGDLS, CDR2 YYNGEE. V dropped 0 bases and J dropped 4 bases, with 13 bases sitting between them.

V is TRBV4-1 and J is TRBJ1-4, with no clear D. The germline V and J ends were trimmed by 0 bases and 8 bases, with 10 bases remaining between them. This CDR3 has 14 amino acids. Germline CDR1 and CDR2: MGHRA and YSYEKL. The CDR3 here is CASSQEGLGEKLFF. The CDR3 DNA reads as TGCGCCAGCAGCCAAGAAGGTCTCGGGGAAAAACTGTTTTTT.

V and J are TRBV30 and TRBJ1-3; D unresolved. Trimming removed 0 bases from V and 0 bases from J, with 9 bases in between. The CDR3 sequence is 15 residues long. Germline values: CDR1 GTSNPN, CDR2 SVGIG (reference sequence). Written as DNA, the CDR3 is TGTGCCTGGAGTGTACGGGTCTACTCTGGAAACACCATATATTTT. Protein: CAWSVRVYSGNTIYF.

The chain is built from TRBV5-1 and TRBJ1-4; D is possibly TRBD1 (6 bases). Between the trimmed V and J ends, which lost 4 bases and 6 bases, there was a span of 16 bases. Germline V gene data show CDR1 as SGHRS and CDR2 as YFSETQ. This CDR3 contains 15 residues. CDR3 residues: CASSPHRDTDEKLFF. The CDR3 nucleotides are TGCGCCAGCAGCCCGCACCGGGACACGGATGAAAAACTGTTTTTT.

The CDR3 reads CASSQLGNQPQHF. The DNA of the CDR3 is TGTGCCAGCAGCCAACTGGGCAATCAGCCCCAGCATTTT. This chain joins TRBV12-3 or TRBV12-4 and TRBJ1-5; D is uncertain. With 6 bases removed from V and 2 bases from J, the gap between germline ends came to 8 bases. The CDR3 is made up of 13 amino acids.

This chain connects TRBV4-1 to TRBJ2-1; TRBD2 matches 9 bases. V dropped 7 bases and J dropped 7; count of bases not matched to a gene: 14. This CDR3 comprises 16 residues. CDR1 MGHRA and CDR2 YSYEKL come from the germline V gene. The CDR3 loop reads CASIGSTSGLPNEQFF. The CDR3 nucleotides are TGCGCCAGCATCGGCTCAACTAGCGGGCTCCCTAATGAGCAGTTCTTC.

CDR3 protein: CASSLGRLTDTQYF. Written as DNA, the CDR3 is TGTGCCAGCAGCTTGGGCCGGCTCACAGATACGCAGTATTTT. The chain uses TRBV7-2 and TRBJ2-3; no reliable D call. Germline loops: CDR1 SGHTA, CDR2 FQGNSA. The CDR3 covers 14 residues. V was clipped by 3 bases and J by 2 bases, with 9 bases between them.

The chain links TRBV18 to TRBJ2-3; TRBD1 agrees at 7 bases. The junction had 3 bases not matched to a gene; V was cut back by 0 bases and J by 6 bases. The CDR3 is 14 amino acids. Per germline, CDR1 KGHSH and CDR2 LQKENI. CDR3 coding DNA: TGTGCCAGCTCACCACCGGACAGGATGGATACGCAGTATTTT. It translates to CASSPPDRMDTQYF.

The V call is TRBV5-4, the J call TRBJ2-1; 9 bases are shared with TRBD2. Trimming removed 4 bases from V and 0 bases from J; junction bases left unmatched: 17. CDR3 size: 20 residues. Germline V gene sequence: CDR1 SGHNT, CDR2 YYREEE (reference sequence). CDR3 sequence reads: CASSPGERGVKRSSYNEQFF. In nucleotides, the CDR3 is TGTGCCAGCAGCCCGGGAGAGCGGGGGGTCAAACGGAGCTCCTACAATGAGCAGTTCTTC.

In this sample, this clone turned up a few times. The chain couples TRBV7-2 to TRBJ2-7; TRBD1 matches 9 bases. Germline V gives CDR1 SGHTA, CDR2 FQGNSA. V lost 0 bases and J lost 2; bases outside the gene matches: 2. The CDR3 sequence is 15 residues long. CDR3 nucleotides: TGTGCCAGCAGCTTAGCCGGGACAGGGCCCTACGAGCAGTACTTC. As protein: CASSLAGTGPYEQYF.

CDR3 region: CASRRDRTGYGYTF. DNA of the CDR3: TGTGCCAGCAGGAGGGACAGGACGGGCTATGGCTACACCTTC. The rearrangement links TRBV27 to TRBJ1-2, with TRBD1 matching 8 bases. The length of the CDR3 is 14 residues. Looked up from germline, CDR1 is MNHEY and CDR2 is SMNVEV (reference sequence). With 6 bases clipped from V and 4 bases from J, the junction kept 7 bases outside the gene matches.

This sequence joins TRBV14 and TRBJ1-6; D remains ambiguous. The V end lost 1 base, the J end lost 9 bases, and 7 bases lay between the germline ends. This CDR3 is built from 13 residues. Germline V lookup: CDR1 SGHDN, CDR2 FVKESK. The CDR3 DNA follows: TGTGCCAGCAGCCAAGTTACGGGTTCACCCCTCCACTTT. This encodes CASSQVTGSPLHF. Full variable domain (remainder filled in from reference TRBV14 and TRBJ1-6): EAGVTQFPSHSVIEKGQTVTLRCDPISGHDNLYWYRRVMGKEIKFLLHFVKESKQDESGMPNNRFLAERTGGTYSTLKVQPAELEDSGVYFCASSQVTGSPLHFGNGTRLTVT.

The chain's CDR3 is CASSAGGQFGETQYF. Written as DNA, the CDR3 is TGTGCCAGCAGCGCCGGGGGACAGTTCGGCGAGACCCAGTACTTC. The gene calls are TRBV9 and TRBJ2-5, with D perhaps matching TRBD1 (7 bases). V lost 3 bases, J lost 5 bases, and 17 bases lay in between. Germline lookup yields CDR1 SGDLS and CDR2 YYNGEE. The CDR3 spans 15 residues.

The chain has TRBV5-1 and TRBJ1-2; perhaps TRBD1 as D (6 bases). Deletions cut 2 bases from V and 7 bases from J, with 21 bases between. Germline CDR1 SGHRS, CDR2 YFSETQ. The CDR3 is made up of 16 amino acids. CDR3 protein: CASSLTWAGAQSGYTF. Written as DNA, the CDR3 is TGCGCCAGCAGCTTAACATGGGCAGGGGCACAGAGTGGCTACACCTTC.